These T cell receptor beta chains were read from a single sample in a study of T cell responses to AZD1222 COVID-19 vaccine. Assay: immunoSEQ multiplex PCR; the TCRdb copy retains only in-frame clones and omits some. The table has about 180,000 clones, 88% seen once. Sample: peripheral blood, taken 28 days after the second AZD1222 dose. The receptors derive from an adult who received the AZD1222 COVID-19 vaccine. The CDR3 runs from the conserved cysteine through the conserved F or W. D genes are given only for firm matches. Where a row states a size, it is once, few, many or the class of an expanded clone; other rows omit it.

once	.	TRBV10-3	TRBJ2-2	CAISERGRGANTGELFF	TGTGCCATCAGTGAGAGGGGCAGGGGGGCTAACACCGGGGAGCTGTTTTTT
.	.	TRBV5-4	TRBJ1-3	CASSLGQVSGNTIYF	TGTGCCAGCAGCTTGGGGCAGGTGTCTGGAAACACCATATATTTT
once	.	TRBV9	TRBJ2-3	CASSRRTTDTQYF	TGTGCCAGCAGCAGGCGGACGACAGATACGCAGTATTTT
once	.	TRBV6-5	TRBJ1-5	CASSPRVNSNQPQHF	TGTGCCAGCAGTCCCCGGGTCAATAGCAATCAGCCCCAGCATTTT
.	.	TRBV20-1	TRBJ1-3	CSATVGQTIYF	TGCAGTGCAACCGTCGGTCAGACCATATATTTT
once	TRBD1	TRBV7-2	TRBJ1-1	CASSFGTGDTEAFF	TGTGCCAGCAGCTTCGGGACAGGGGATACTGAAGCTTTCTTT
.	TRBD2	TRBV19	TRBJ2-2	CASSISSGGNTGELFF	TGTGCCAGTAGTATTTCTAGCGGGGGGAACACCGGGGAGCTGTTTTTT
.	TRBD2	TRBV4-3	TRBJ2-1	CASSQGAGGTYNEQFF	TGCGCCAGCAGCCAAGGGGCGGGGGGAACCTACAATGAGCAGTTCTTC
.	TRBD2	TRBV4-2	TRBJ2-3	CASSLLGLAGGVDTQYF	TGTGCCAGCAGCCTGCTCGGACTAGCGGGGGGGGTAGATACGCAGTATTTT
.	.	TRBV7-9	TRBJ1-6	CASSLGTDSPLHF	TGTGCCAGCAGCTTAGGGACAGACTCACCCCTCCACTTT
.	.	TRBV2	TRBJ2-2	CASRPGTHTGELFF	TGTGCCAGCAGGCCCGGGACACACACCGGGGAGCTGTTTTTT
.	.	TRBV5-8	TRBJ2-1	CASRPLFQGGEQFF	TGTGCCAGCAGGCCACTATTCCAGGGGGGTGAGCAGTTCTTC
.	.	TRBV19	TRBJ1-3	CASSEQGSGNTIYF	TGTGCCAGTAGCGAACAGGGATCTGGAAACACCATATATTTT
.	.	TRBV7-9	TRBJ1-1	CASSSYTGTEAFF	TGTGCCAGCAGCTCTTACACGGGCACTGAAGCTTTCTTT
.	.	TRBV5-4	TRBJ1-4	CASSRPGGEVEKLFF	TGTGCCAGCAGCCGTCCCGGGGGAGAGGTTGAAAAACTGTTTTTT
.	.	TRBV5-1	TRBJ1-2	CASSSKPDTRGYTF	TGCGCCAGCAGCTCGAAACCGGACACCAGGGGCTACACCTTC
.	.	TRBV5-1	TRBJ1-1	CASSSFKRDTEAFF	TGCGCCAGCAGCTCATTTAAAAGGGACACTGAAGCTTTCTTT
once	.	TRBV10-3	TRBJ1-2	CAISSSVGGYTF	TGTGCCATCAGTTCCTCGGTTGGAGGCTACACCTTC
.	TRBD1	TRBV3-1/TRBV3-2	TRBJ2-1	CASSRDRGSLYNEQFF	TGTGCCAGCAGCCGCGACAGGGGGAGTCTCTACAATGAGCAGTTCTTC
few	TRBD2	TRBV5-1	TRBJ2-5	CASSPQRPGGETQYF	TGCGCCAGCAGCCCCCAGCGGCCGGGGGGAGAGACCCAGTACTTC
.	TRBD2	TRBV13	TRBJ2-1	CASSFRTSGGYEQFF	TGTGCCAGCAGCTTTCGGACTAGCGGGGGTTATGAGCAGTTCTTC
.	TRBD1	TRBV29-1	TRBJ1-5	CSVATGDPSNQPQHF	TGCAGCGTTGCAACAGGGGATCCTAGCAATCAGCCCCAGCATTTT
.	.	TRBV6-5	TRBJ1-2	CASRDSGLAAGYTF	TGTGCCAGCAGAGATTCGGGCCTAGCGGCGGGCTACACCTTC
.	.	TRBV23-1	TRBJ2-1	CASSHAGIGNEQFF	TGCGCCAGCAGTCACGCGGGGATTGGGAATGAGCAGTTCTTC
.	.	TRBV27	TRBJ2-7	CASSPPHRVPYEQYF	TGTGCCAGCAGTCCCCCCCACAGGGTACCCTACGAGCAGTACTTC
once	TRBD2	TRBV19	TRBJ2-1	CASSMRTSGGNEQFF	TGTGCCAGTAGTATGCGGACTAGCGGGGGCAATGAGCAGTTCTTC
.	.	TRBV4-2	TRBJ1-1	CASSQDGGLANTEAFF	TGTGCCAGCAGCCAAGACGGGGGGCTGGCGAACACTGAAGCTTTCTTT
.	TRBD2	TRBV7-9	TRBJ2-5	CASSAAGGYQETQYF	TGTGCCAGCAGCGCAGCGGGGGGATACCAAGAGACCCAGTACTTC
.	.	TRBV5-5	TRBJ1-1	CASRSGARNTEAFF	TGTGCCAGCAGATCGGGGGCCCGGAACACTGAAGCTTTCTTT
once	.	TRBV7-9	TRBJ1-1	CASSADSFNTEAFF	TGTGCCAGCAGCGCCGACAGCTTCAACACTGAAGCTTTCTTT
.	TRBD1	TRBV7-9	TRBJ2-5	CASSRNRGQFETQYF	TGTGCCAGCAGCAGAAACAGGGGGCAGTTTGAGACCCAGTACTTC
.	.	TRBV3-1/TRBV3-2	TRBJ2-7	CASSQDLIGGSEQYF	TGTGCCAGCAGCCAAGATCTTATAGGGGGATCCGAGCAGTACTTC
.	.	TRBV7-9	TRBJ1-5	CASSPGGGNQPQHF	TGTGCCAGCAGCCCGGGGGGGGGTAATCAGCCCCAGCATTTT
once	.	TRBV2	TRBJ1-5	CATNRETNQPQHF	TGTGCCACCAACAGGGAGACGAATCAGCCCCAGCATTTT
.	TRBD1	TRBV6-6	TRBJ2-1	CASSYFPGGLVDEQFF	TGTGCCAGCAGTTACTTTCCAGGGGGCCTCGTCGATGAGCAGTTCTTC
once	.	TRBV30	TRBJ1-1	CAWSVWGAANTEAFF	TGTGCCTGGAGTGTATGGGGGGCGGCGAACACTGAAGCTTTCTTT
.	.	TRBV12-3/TRBV12-4	TRBJ1-5	CASSRREDQPQHF	TGTGCCAGCAGTCGCCGGGAGGATCAGCCCCAGCATTTT
.	TRBD1	TRBV5-1	TRBJ1-2	CASSPGQGNRGYTF	TGCGCCAGCAGCCCGGGACAGGGCAATAGAGGCTACACCTTC
.	.	TRBV7-2	TRBJ1-2	CASSFSPNYGYTF	TGTGCCAGCAGCTTTTCGCCTAACTATGGCTACACCTTC
.	.	TRBV28	TRBJ1-2	CASSFDRGRYTF	TGTGCCAGCAGTTTTGATAGGGGTCGCTACACCTTC
.	TRBD1	TRBV11-1	TRBJ2-6	CASTARGIGANVLTF	TGTGCCAGCACCGCCAGGGGGATTGGGGCCAACGTCCTGACTTTC
few	.	TRBV18	TRBJ1-1	CASSPQGQGTEAFF	TGTGCCAGCTCACCCCAGGGGCAGGGCACTGAAGCTTTCTTT
few	.	TRBV7-7	TRBJ1-1	CASSLLGDGDTEAFF	TGTGCCAGCAGCTTACTCGGGGACGGGGACACTGAAGCTTTCTTT
.	TRBD1	TRBV6-1	TRBJ1-5	CASSEEAGGFQPQHF	TGTGCCAGCAGTGAAGAGGCAGGGGGCTTTCAGCCCCAGCATTTT
.	.	TRBV13	TRBJ1-1	CASSPSQGTEAFF	TGTGCCAGCAGCCCGTCACAGGGAACTGAAGCTTTCTTT
.	.	TRBV9	TRBJ1-4	CASSASGNDEKLFF	TGTGCCAGCAGCGCCTCCGGGAACGATGAAAAACTGTTTTTT
.	.	TRBV11-2	TRBJ1-3	CASSSHTGSGNTIYF	TGTGCCAGCAGCTCCCACACCGGCTCTGGAAACACCATATATTTT
.	.	TRBV3-1/TRBV3-2	TRBJ1-5	CASSLGRDQPQHF	TGTGCCAGCAGCCTAGGCAGAGACCAGCCCCAGCATTTT
once	TRBD1	TRBV9	TRBJ1-1	CASSATTRTGEAFF	TGTGCCAGCAGCGCGACCACCCGGACAGGGGAAGCTTTCTTT